This T cell receptor (beta chain) was recovered during a study of blood T cell repertoires in COVID-19. Study at large: Samples came from the United States, Italy and Spain, spanning acute and convalescent COVID-19.

Authors' analysis steps: Reference gene primer amplification yielded estimated nucleated cell counts. Method: immunoSEQ multiplex PCR; TCRdb's copy keeps in-frame clones and lacks some. V and J calls and clone size come straight from that table; D and trimming were deduced from the DNA. The table includes about 170,000 clones, around 87% detected once. This CDR3 is 14 amino acids long. Germline CDR1 is SNHLY and CDR2 is FYNNEI. Sequencing was performed on peripheral blood. The TCR was taken from a man younger than 35 with active or convalescent COVID-19. This chain links TRBV2 with TRBJ1-5; D is perhaps TRBD1 (5 bases). The DNA end favors TRBJ2-3, so the J call may be wrong. The CDR3 nucleotides are TGTGCCAGCAGTGAAAGGTCGACAGATCAGCCCCAGTATTTT. Its translation is CASSERSTDQPQYF.